Each of the 26 T cell receptor beta chains below was sequenced from the same sample in a study of T cells after yellow fever vaccination. TCRdb fed the 5' RACE reads into MiXCR, producing one record per CDR3 protein. The table lists approximately 550,000 distinct CDR3 sequences, around 21% of them singletons. This specimen consisted of PBMCs, obtained 15 days after the yellow fever booster vaccination. These receptors all come from a man under 40 who received the YFV17D yellow fever vaccine.

The chain joins TRBV11-1 to TRBJ2-2; 9 bases agree with TRBD2. This CDR3 comprises 18 residues. Germline V gives CDR1 SGHAT, CDR2 FQDESV (reference sequence). Unmatched junction bases numbered 17, after V lost 8 bases and J lost 4 bases. As DNA, the CDR3 is TGTGCCAGCTTTCGGCAGGGCGAAGCGGGAGGTATCACCGGGGAGCTGTTTTTT. Its protein is CASFRQGEAGGITGELFF.

The chain is built from TRBV5-1 and TRBJ2-1, with TRBD2 as a possible D gene (6 bases). Looked up from germline, CDR1 is SGHRS and CDR2 is YFSETQ. This CDR3 has 17 amino acids. The V end was cut by 3 bases, the J end by 5 bases, with 21 bases between. In nucleotides, the CDR3 is TGCGCCAGCAGCTCCCAACCCGCGGGGACGAGGGACAATGAGCAGTTCTTC. This translates into CASSSQPAGTRDNEQFF.

In its sample, this clonotype was seen a few times. This chain joins TRBV6-2 or TRBV6-3 and TRBJ2-7; D gene uncertain. This CDR3 has 14 amino acids. CDR1 is MNHEY, CDR2 SVGEGT, per germline. Trimming took 6 bases from V and 4 from J, leaving 16 bases between them. The CDR3 coding sequence is TGTGCCAGCAGGGGTTTGAGAGAAAGATACGAGCAGTACTTC. Protein product: CASRGLRERYEQYF.

This clonotype was counted many times. The chain recombines TRBV6-1 with TRBJ2-7; 9 nucleotides agree with TRBD2. This CDR3 contains 14 residues. Germline V gene sequence: CDR1 MNHNS, CDR2 SASEGT. The junction had 7 bases not matched to a gene; V was cut back by 6 bases and J by 4 bases. CDR3 DNA sequence: TGTGCCAGCAGCCTCGCGGGAGGGAGGTACGAGCAGTACTTC. It specifies CASSLAGGRYEQYF.

The chain has TRBV9 and TRBJ2-7; 7 bases align to TRBD2. The V gene end was trimmed by 0 bases and the J gene end by 2 bases; junction bases not matched to a gene: 5. Germline values: CDR1 SGDLS, CDR2 YYNGEE. The CDR3 has 15 residues. CDR3 DNA sequence: TGTGCCAGCAGCGTAGACCCTAGCGGAACCTACGAGCAGTACTTC. Its protein product is CASSVDPSGTYEQYF.

This clonotype has more than one count but fewer than ten. The V call is TRBV5-1, the J call TRBJ2-3; 7 bases fit TRBD1. Germline values: CDR1 SGHRS, CDR2 YFSETQ. The CDR3 runs 15 residues. After removal of 1 base from V and 3 bases from J, the junction contained 5 bases not matched to a gene. This CDR3 is CASSLLDRLTDTQYF. The CDR3 DNA sequence: TGCGCCAGCAGCTTGTTGGACAGGTTGACAGATACGCAGTATTTT.

The chain joins TRBV7-8 to TRBJ2-7; D is ambiguous. This CDR3 has 14 amino acids. V was shortened by 5 bases and J by 7 bases, with 18 bases between the two germline ends. Germline lookup yields CDR1 SGHVS and CDR2 FQNEAQ. The CDR3 spells CASSVANPLGEQYF. As DNA, the CDR3 is TGTGCCAGCAGCGTTGCCAATCCCTTGGGAGAGCAGTACTTC. The variable domain in full, with the rest retrieved from reference TRBV7-8 and TRBJ2-7, is GAGVSQSPRYKVAKRGQDVALRCDPISGHVSLFWYQQALGQGPEFLTYFQNEAQLDKSGLPSDRFFAERPEGSVSTLKIQRTQQEDSAVYLCASSVANPLGEQYFGPGTRLTVT.

This clonotype came up a few times. The chain couples TRBV28 to TRBJ1-3; D ambiguous. Looked up from germline, CDR1 is MDHEN and CDR2 is SYDVKM. The CDR3 is 15 residues long. The CDR3 nucleotides read TGTGCAGTCCTTGGCTTGAAGAGCTCTGGAAACACCATATATTTT. This translates into CAVLGLKSSGNTIYF.

In its sample, this clonotype was seen a few times. The CDR3 protein is CASSFGTRGRNEQFF. CDR3 coding DNA: TGCGCCAGCAGCTTCGGGACTAGGGGACGCAATGAGCAGTTCTTC. V gene TRBV4-3 combines with J gene TRBJ2-1, with TRBD2 identical over 8 bases. Losses at the gene ends were 5 bases for V and 6 bases for J; bases not matched to a gene: 9. Germline V gene sequence: CDR1 LGHNA, CDR2 YSLEER. The CDR3 loop spans 15 amino acids.

This clonotype was observed a few times. This chain joins TRBV5-1 and TRBJ2-1; unclear D gene. V was trimmed by 1 base and J by 0 bases, leaving 8 bases between them. The CDR3 has 15 residues. The germline V gene has CDR1 SGHRS and CDR2 YFSETQ. CDR3 in amino acids: CASSLSTSSYNEQFF. The CDR3 coding sequence is TGCGCCAGCAGCTTGTCGACAAGCTCCTACAATGAGCAGTTCTTC.

V usage is TRBV6-5 and J usage is TRBJ1-4; D not resolved. This CDR3 region has 15 residues. Trimming shortened V by 2 bases and J by 8 bases, and 15 bases separated the two germline ends. Germline CDR1 reads MNHEY; CDR2 reads SVGAGI. CDR3 protein: CASSYGVSWGEKLFF. CDR3 coding DNA: TGTGCCAGCAGTTACGGTGTCAGTTGGGGAGAAAAACTGTTTTTT.

This clonotype has only a few counts. The rearrangement joins TRBV10-3 to TRBJ2-7; 9 bases fit TRBD2. There are 15 residues in the CDR3. Germline V gene sequence: CDR1 ENHRY, CDR2 SYGVKD. With V trimmed by 5 bases and J by 3 bases, 8 bases remained unmatched. The CDR3 region is CAISTGTSNGYEQYF. As DNA, the CDR3 is TGTGCCATCAGTACCGGGACTAGCAACGGCTACGAGCAGTACTTC.

The J gene is TRBJ1-5, the V gene TRBV10-3, with no clear D. V was trimmed by 3 bases and J by 5 bases, leaving 20 bases between them. The CDR3 consists of 17 residues. In germline, CDR1 is ENHRY, CDR2 SYGVKD. The CDR3 loop is CAISESEGRAIDQPQHF. DNA for the CDR3: TGTGCCATCAGTGAATCCGAGGGTAGGGCTATCGATCAGCCCCAGCATTTT.

The chain joins TRBV7-2 to TRBJ2-7; a weak D match, TRBD1 (6 bases). From germline, CDR1 is SGHTA and CDR2 FQGNSA. The CDR3 has 15 residues. V dropped 5 bases and J dropped 2 bases, with 16 bases sitting between them. The CDR3 region is CASSAQQGVTYEQYF. Here the CDR3 DNA reads TGTGCCAGCAGCGCCCAACAGGGAGTCACCTACGAGCAGTACTTC.

In this sample, this clonotype turned up a few times. V and J are TRBV18 and TRBJ2-3, with D hard to call. V was cut by 4 bases and J by 5 bases, with 10 bases left in between. Germline-derived CDR1 and CDR2 are KGHSH and LQKENI. CDR3 length equals 13 residues. CDR3 nucleotides: TGTGCCAGCTCACTAGACCACAAAGATACGCAGTATTTT. This gives the protein CASSLDHKDTQYF.

This chain joins TRBV16 and TRBJ2-7; TRBD1 agrees at 9 bases. J was trimmed by 4 bases and V by 3 bases; bases with no gene match: 7. The CDR3 has 15 residues. The germline CDR1 and CDR2 sequences are KGHSY and FQNENV. CDR3 amino acids: CASSQVGQGFYEQYF. The CDR3 DNA reads as TGTGCCAGCAGCCAGGTGGGACAGGGATTTTACGAGCAGTACTTC.

The table lists this clonotype with many counts. The genes are TRBV3-1 and TRBJ2-7; D uncertain. Deletions cut 7 bases from V and 0 bases from J, with 13 bases between. Germline loops: CDR1 LGHDT, CDR2 YNNKEL (reference sequence). The CDR3 has 14 amino acids. The CDR3 loop reads CASKPTGSSYEQYF. The CDR3 DNA sequence: TGTGCCAGCAAGCCGACGGGCAGCTCCTACGAGCAGTACTTC.

This sequence joins TRBV19 and TRBJ2-3; D not resolved. Germline CDR1 and CDR2: LNHDA and SQIVND (reference sequence). The CDR3 length is 12 residues. Trimming cost V 5 bases and J 10 bases, with 13 bases left between them. CDR3 region: CASSSQREPQYF. The CDR3 DNA is TGTGCCAGTAGTTCCCAGCGAGAGCCGCAGTATTTT.

CDR3 nucleotides: TGTGCCAGCAGTGATCTGAATACGCAGTATTTT. As protein: CASSDLNTQYF. The gene calls are TRBV2 and TRBJ2-3; no reliable D call. Germline lookup yields CDR1 SNHLY and CDR2 FYNNEI. Trimming removed 3 bases at V and 7 bases at J, with 5 bases between. CDR3 length: 11 residues.

This clonotype was picked up a small number of times. The chain combines TRBV12-5 with TRBJ2-3; D possibly corresponds to TRBD2 (6 bases). Trimming pared 9 bases from V and 1 base from J, leaving 26 bases between. This CDR3 has 18 residues. Germline-derived CDR1 and CDR2 are LGHNT and FRNRAP. Written as DNA, the CDR3 is TGTGCTAGCCGGGTCCGGGCGGGGAATACTGAGGGCACAGATACGCAGTATTTT. Its protein product is CASRVRAGNTEGTDTQYF.

This clonotype has a single count. The chain is built from TRBV6-2 or TRBV6-3 and TRBJ2-1; 9 nucleotides agree with TRBD1. CDR3 length: 14 amino acids. J was trimmed by 4 bases and V by 6 bases; bases with no gene match: 4. CDR1 and CDR2 from the germline V gene are MNHEY and SVGEGT. CDR3 residues: CASRLGTGYNEQFF. The CDR3 DNA is TGTGCCAGCAGATTAGGGACAGGGTACAATGAGCAGTTCTTC.

The V gene is TRBV20-1, the J gene TRBJ2-1; no definite D call. V gave up 1 base and J gave up 7 bases, with 17 bases separating them. CDR3 size: 15 residues. The germline V gene encodes CDR1 DFQATT and CDR2 SNEGSKA (reference sequence). The CDR3 is CSARVWPPIGNEQFF. The CDR3 bases are TGCAGTGCTAGAGTATGGCCACCGATCGGGAATGAGCAGTTCTTC.

The CDR3 region is CASGESSYEQYF. CDR3 nucleotide sequence: TGTGCCAGCGGTGAAAGTTCCTACGAGCAGTACTTC. The chain joins TRBV12-3 or TRBV12-4 to TRBJ2-7, with no clear D. CDR3 size: 12 residues. Trimming cost V 8 bases and J 1 base, with 9 bases left between them.

This clonotype was recorded once. This chain connects TRBV20-1 to TRBJ2-5, with TRBD2 matching over 12 bases. Losses at the gene ends were 6 bases for V and 2 bases for J; bases not matched to a gene: 7. This CDR3 contains 15 residues. Germline assignment: CDR1 DFQATT and CDR2 SNEGSKA (reference sequence). In DNA form, the CDR3 reads TGCAGTGCCCATAGGACTAGCGGGGTTCAAGAGACCCAGTACTTC. Amino acids: CSAHRTSGVQETQYF.

This clonotype was counted many times. The rearrangement joins TRBV7-8 to TRBJ1-1; no clear D. Trimming shortened V by 3 bases and J by 1 base, and 9 bases separated the two germline ends. Germline V gives CDR1 SGHVS, CDR2 FQNEAQ. The CDR3 spans 14 residues. The CDR3: CASSFTPANTEAFF. CDR3 in DNA: TGTGCCAGCAGCTTTACACCTGCGAACACTGAAGCTTTCTTT.

J is TRBJ2-5 and V is TRBV11-2; no clear D gene. Trimming took off 1 base at V and 3 bases at J, with 6 bases between the two ends. Per the germline V gene, CDR1 is SGHAT and CDR2 is FQNNGV. The CDR3 sequence is 13 residues long. The CDR3 DNA reads as TGTGCCAGCAGCTTAGTGTGGGAAGAGACCCAGTACTTC. Translation gives CASSLVWEETQYF.